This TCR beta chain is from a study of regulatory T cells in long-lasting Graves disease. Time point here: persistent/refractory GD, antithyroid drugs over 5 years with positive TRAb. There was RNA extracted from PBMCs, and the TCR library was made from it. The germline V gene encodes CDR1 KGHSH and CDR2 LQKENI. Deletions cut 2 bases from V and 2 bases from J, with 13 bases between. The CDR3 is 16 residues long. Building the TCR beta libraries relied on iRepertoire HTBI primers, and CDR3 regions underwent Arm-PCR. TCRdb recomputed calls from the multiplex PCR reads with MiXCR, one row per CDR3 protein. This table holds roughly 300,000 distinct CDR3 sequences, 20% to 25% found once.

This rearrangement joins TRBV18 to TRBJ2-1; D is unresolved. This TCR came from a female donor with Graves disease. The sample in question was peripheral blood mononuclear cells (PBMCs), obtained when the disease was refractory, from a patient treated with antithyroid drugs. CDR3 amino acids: CASSPYSPQAYNEQFF. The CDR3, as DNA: TGTGCCAGCTCACCATACTCCCCCCAGGCCTACAATGAGCAGTTCTTC.